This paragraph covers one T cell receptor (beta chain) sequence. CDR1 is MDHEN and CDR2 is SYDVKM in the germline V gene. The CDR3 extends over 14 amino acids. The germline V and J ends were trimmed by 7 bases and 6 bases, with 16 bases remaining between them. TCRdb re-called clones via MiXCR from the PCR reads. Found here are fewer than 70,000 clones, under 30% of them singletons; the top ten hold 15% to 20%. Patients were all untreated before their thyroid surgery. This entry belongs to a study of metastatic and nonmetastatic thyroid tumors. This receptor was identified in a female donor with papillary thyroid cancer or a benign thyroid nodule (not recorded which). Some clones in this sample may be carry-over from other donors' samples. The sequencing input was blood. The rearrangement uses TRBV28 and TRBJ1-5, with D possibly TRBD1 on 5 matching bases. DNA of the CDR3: TGTGCCAGCACCCCGGCAGGGTACGGTCAGCCCCAGCATTTT. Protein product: CASTPAGYGQPQHF. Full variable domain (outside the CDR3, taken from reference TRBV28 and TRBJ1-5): DVKVTQSSRYLVKRTGEKVFLECVQDMDHENMFWYRQDPGLGLRLIYFSYDVKMKEKGDIPEGYSVSREKKERFSLILESASTNQTSMYLCASTPAGYGQPQHFGDGTRLSIL.